Only a few counts were recorded for the clone carrying this T cell receptor (beta chain). Antigen unknown. It was via CD45RO/CCR7/CD25/CD127/CD95/CD27 that CD4+ naive, central memory, regulatory and stem cell-like memory cells were sorted. The germline gives CDR1 LGHNA, CDR2 YNFKEQ. The CDR3 loop spans 14 amino acids. Trimming at V came to 0 bases and at J to 8 bases, leaving 3 bases not matched to a gene. This entry comes from a study of beta chain features in type 1 diabetes. Study outcomes and limitations: A moderate, significant TCRB CDR3 shortening appeared in type 1 diabetes across four CD4+ subsets. More deletions and fewer insertions at VDJ junctions were found in patients with type 1 diabetes.

Since all of the isolated RNA was reverse transcribed, expressed TCRB transcripts were what got sequenced. Mean read depth for naive, central memory and regulatory T cell samples was about 3.6 million reads. The method was immunoSEQ multiplex PCR; TCRdb's version includes in-frame clones alone and lacks a portion of them. The table records 500,000 to 700,000 clones, roughly 15% of them present only once. This TCR was sampled from a man younger than 35 in good health. V is TRBV4-2 and J is TRBJ2-1; TRBD2 matches 8 bases. The sequencing sample was made of naive CD4+ T cells from blood. CDR3 loop: CASSQDGLAYEQFF. The CDR3 DNA follows: TGTGCCAGCAGCCAAGACGGACTAGCCTATGAGCAGTTCTTC.